The rows below give T cell receptor beta chains drawn from one sample of a study of regulatory T cells in long-lasting Graves disease. TCRdb re-derived calls from the multiplex PCR reads in MiXCR, one entry per CDR3 protein. The sample consists of approximately 400,000 distinct CDR3 sequences, less than 25% of them appearing once. Sequencing was performed on peripheral blood mononuclear cells (PBMCs), taken when the disease was refractory, from a patient treated with antithyroid drugs. Every receptor here comes from a female donor with Graves disease. Each CDR3 is given with its conserved first and last residue. D genes are given only for firm matches.

TRBV28	.	TRBJ2-7	CASSPLSREFYEQYF
TRBV27	.	TRBJ1-2	CASSLDCRGYTF
TRBV2	.	TRBJ1-1	CASMGERNTEAFF
TRBV19	TRBD1	TRBJ1-2	CASSTHSGTGGSGYTF
TRBV29-1	.	TRBJ2-5	CSVEVGGEYQETQYF
TRBV7-2	.	TRBJ2-2	CASSLFGGTGELFF
TRBV27	TRBD1	TRBJ1-1	CASSGRTGERGTEAFF
TRBV7-9	TRBD2	TRBJ2-1	CASSLNSGSELF
TRBV12-3/TRBV12-4	.	TRBJ2-1	CASLSRNEQFF
TRBV28	.	TRBJ2-2	CASSNLGPPTGELFF
TRBV25-1	.	TRBJ1-1	CASSGGEAFF
TRBV19	TRBD1	TRBJ1-5	CASSTTGMSNQPQHF
TRBV29-1	.	TRBJ1-6	CSEGGRSPLHF
TRBV7-8	TRBD1	TRBJ1-5	CASSLGQGVDQPQHF
TRBV6-2/TRBV6-3	.	TRBJ2-5	CASRAGGPTSQYF
TRBV4-3	.	TRBJ1-3	CASSGVSNTIYF
TRBV13	.	TRBJ2-7	CASSSAGRGGSYEQYF
TRBV3-1	TRBD2	TRBJ2-7	CASSQVPSGESSYEQYF
TRBV11-2	TRBD2	TRBJ2-4	CASSPRGLVTKNIQYF
TRBV5-1	TRBD1	TRBJ1-3	CASSSDRGAGNTIYF
TRBV20-1	TRBD2	TRBJ2-1	CSARTSGSSSYNEQFF
TRBV2	TRBD1	TRBJ2-7	CASSLDRVPSYEQYF
TRBV11-2	.	TRBJ2-2	CASTTQTSTGELFF
TRBV28	TRBD2	TRBJ2-7	CASSLWGGISYEQYF
TRBV3-1	.	TRBJ1-1	CASSQEPGKAFF
TRBV4-3	TRBD1	TRBJ2-5	CASSPSPQGAGETQYF
TRBV2	.	TRBJ1-1	CASILGGRAEAFF
TRBV6-5	.	TRBJ1-2	CASSYSNVDGYTF
TRBV12-3/TRBV12-4	.	TRBJ2-7	CASSSTLGLSYEQYF
TRBV9	TRBD1	TRBJ1-3	CASSLGQDYSGNTIYF
TRBV12-3/TRBV12-4	.	TRBJ1-1	CASSFSIRNTEAFF
TRBV12-3/TRBV12-4	.	TRBJ1-2	CASSPSRGTYGYTF
TRBV11-2	.	TRBJ2-3	CASSLGVVDTDTQYF
TRBV11-2	TRBD2	TRBJ2-7	CASSPRGGFEEQYF
TRBV6-1	TRBD2	TRBJ2-7	CASSEPPGTSGRGEQYF
TRBV28	.	TRBJ1-3	CASSLSSTSGNTIYF
TRBV20-1	TRBD2	TRBJ2-1	CSAIQLAAKDNEQFF
TRBV20-1	TRBD2	TRBJ2-7	CSADLGAGDEQYF
TRBV12-3/TRBV12-4	.	TRBJ2-2	CASRPQTVRGELFF
TRBV20-1	.	TRBJ2-7	CSAKAGGSSYEQYF